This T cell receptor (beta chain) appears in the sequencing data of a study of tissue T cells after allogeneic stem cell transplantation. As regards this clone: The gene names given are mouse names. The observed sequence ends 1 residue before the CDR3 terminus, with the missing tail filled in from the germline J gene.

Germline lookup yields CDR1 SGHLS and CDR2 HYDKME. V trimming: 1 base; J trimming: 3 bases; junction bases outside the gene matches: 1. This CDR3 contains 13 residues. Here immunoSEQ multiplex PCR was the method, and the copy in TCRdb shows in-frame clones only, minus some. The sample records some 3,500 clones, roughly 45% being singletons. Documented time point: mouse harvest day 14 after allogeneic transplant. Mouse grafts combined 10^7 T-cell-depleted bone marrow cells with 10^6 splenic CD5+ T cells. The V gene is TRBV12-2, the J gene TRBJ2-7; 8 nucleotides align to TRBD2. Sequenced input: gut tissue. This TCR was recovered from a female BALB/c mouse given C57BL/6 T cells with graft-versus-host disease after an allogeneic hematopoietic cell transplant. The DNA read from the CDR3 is TGTGCCAGCTCTCTAGACTGGGGCTATGAACAGTAC. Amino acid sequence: CASSLDWGYEQY. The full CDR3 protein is CASSLDWGYEQYF. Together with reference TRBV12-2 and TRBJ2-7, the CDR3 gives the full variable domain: NSGVVQSPRYIIKGKGERSILKCIPISGHLSVAWYQQTQGQELKFFIQHYDKMERDKGNLPSRFSVQQFDDYHSEMNMSALELEDSAVYFCASSLDWGYEQYFGPGTRLTVL.